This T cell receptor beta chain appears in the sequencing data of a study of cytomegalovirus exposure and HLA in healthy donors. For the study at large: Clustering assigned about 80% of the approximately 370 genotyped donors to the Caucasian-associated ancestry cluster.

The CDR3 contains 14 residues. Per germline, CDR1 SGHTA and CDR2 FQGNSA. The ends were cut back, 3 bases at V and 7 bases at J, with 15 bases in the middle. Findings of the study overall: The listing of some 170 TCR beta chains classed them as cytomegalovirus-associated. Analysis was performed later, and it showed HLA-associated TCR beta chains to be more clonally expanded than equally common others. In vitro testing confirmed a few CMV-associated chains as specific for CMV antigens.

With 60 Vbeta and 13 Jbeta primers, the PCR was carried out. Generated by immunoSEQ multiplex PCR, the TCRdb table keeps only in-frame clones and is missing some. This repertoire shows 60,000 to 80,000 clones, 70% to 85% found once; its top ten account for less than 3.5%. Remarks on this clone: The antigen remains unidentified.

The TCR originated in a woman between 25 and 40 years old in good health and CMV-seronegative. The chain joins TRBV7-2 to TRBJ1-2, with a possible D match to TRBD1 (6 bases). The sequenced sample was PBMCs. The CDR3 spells CASSFRTVASGYTF. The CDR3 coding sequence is TGTGCCAGCAGCTTCCGGACAGTGGCCTCTGGCTACACCTTC.